Listed here are 30 T cell receptor beta chains from one sample, sequenced in a study of OX40 agonist ivuxolimab in advanced cancers. Library preparation used the immunoSEQ multiplex PCR assay. In its TCRdb copy, this immuneACCESS table keeps in-frame sequences only and misses some clones. Where compared with another copy, unresolved V genes explain less than half of these, and the others have no known cause. The sample yields tens of thousands of clones; around 82% were counted once. The ten biggest clones cover about 3% of the sample. The sample was CD4+ or CD8+ T cells sorted from blood, taken in a trial of the OX40 agonist ivuxolimab. Receptors originate from an adult with an advanced solid tumor such as melanoma, head and neck, liver or kidney cancer.

The sample holds a few counts of this clone. V gene TRBV6-1 combines with J gene TRBJ1-5, with TRBD1 matching over 11 bases. The germline gives CDR1 MNHNS, CDR2 SASEGT. The trim removed 0 bases at V and 6 bases at J, leaving 1 base unmatched. The CDR3 has 15 residues. The CDR3 DNA follows: TGTGCCAGCAGTGAAGCGGACAGGGGGCGTCAGCCCCAGCATTTT. Translation gives CASSEADRGRQPQHF.

The chain couples TRBV10-1 to TRBJ2-1, with 8 bases fitting TRBD1. This CDR3 comprises 14 residues. J lost 7 bases, V lost 8 bases, and 10 bases had no gene match. Germline V gives CDR1 WNHNN, CDR2 SYGVQD (reference sequence). CDR3 protein: CASSNRGARNEQFF. CDR3 in DNA: TGCGCCAGCTCTAACAGGGGGGCGAGGAATGAGCAGTTCTTC.

The rearrangement links TRBV12-1 to TRBJ1-3. TRBV12-1 is listed as a pseudogene. The CDR3 extends over 17 amino acids. The CDR3 region is CASSVPTGPSAGNTIYF. In DNA, the CDR3 is TGTGCCAGCAGCGTCCCGACAGGCCCTAGCGCTGGAAACACCATATATTTT.

The chain uses TRBV15 and TRBJ2-7, with 7 bases matching TRBD2. With 1 base clipped from V and 2 bases from J, the junction kept 8 bases outside the gene matches. CDR1 LNHNV and CDR2 YYDKDF come from the germline V gene (reference sequence). The CDR3 extends over 16 amino acids. The DNA for the CDR3 is TGTGCCACCAGCAGAGCGAGCGGGACGGCAACCTACGAGCAGTACTTC. It yields the protein CATSRASGTATYEQYF.

The chain recombines TRBV9 with TRBJ2-5, with TRBD2 matching over 8 bases. The CDR3 length is 14 residues. Germline values: CDR1 SGDLS, CDR2 YYNGEE. J lost 4 bases, V lost 5 bases, and 7 bases had no gene match. This chain's CDR3 is CASSESGGIETQYF. The DNA of the CDR3 is TGTGCCAGCAGTGAATCGGGGGGGATAGAGACCCAGTACTTC. Together with reference TRBV9 and TRBJ2-5, the CDR3 gives the full variable domain: DSGVTQTPKHLITATGQRVTLRCSPRSGDLSVYWYQQSLDQGLQFLIQYYNGEERAKGNILERFSAQQFPDLHSELNLSSLELGDSALYFCASSESGGIETQYFGPGTRLLVL.

V is TRBV5-5 and J is TRBJ2-1, with D tentatively TRBD2 (6 bases). This CDR3 has 17 amino acids. V was trimmed by 3 bases and J by 15 bases, leaving 31 bases between them. Germline CDR1 reads SGHKS; CDR2 reads YYEKEE (reference sequence). Written as DNA, the CDR3 is TGTGCCAGCAGCTCTTATACGATCCAACGTAGCGGTGGTGCCGTGTTCTTC. Its protein is CASSSYTIQRSGGAVFF.

The rearrangement links TRBV9 to TRBJ2-7; D possibly corresponds to TRBD2 (6 bases). The V gene's germline CDR1 is SGDLS and CDR2 YYNGEE. V was shortened by 0 bases and J by 3 bases, with 16 bases between the two germline ends. This CDR3 spans 16 amino acids. Written as DNA, the CDR3 is TGTGCCAGCAGCGTAGGAGGGTTGGCTAGCGACTACGAGCAGTACTTC. Translation: CASSVGGLASDYEQYF.

The V call is TRBV7-9, the J call TRBJ1-3, with D tentatively TRBD1 (6 bases). The CDR3 has 15 amino acids. V was clipped by 3 bases and J by 3 bases, with 12 bases between them. Germline V gene lookup returns CDR1 SEHNR and CDR2 FQNEAQ (reference sequence). The CDR3 nucleotides are TGTGCCAGCAGCTTCCAACAGGGTTATGGAAACACCATATATTTT. Translation gives CASSFQQGYGNTIYF. Full variable domain (remainder filled in from reference TRBV7-9 and TRBJ1-3): DTGVSQNPRHKITKRGQNVTFRCDPISEHNRLYWYRQTLGQGPEFLTYFQNEAQLEKSRLLSDRFSAERPKGSFSTLEIQRTEQGDSAMYLCASSFQQGYGNTIYFGEGSWLTVV.

This chain joins TRBV7-6 and TRBJ1-4, with D possibly being TRBD1 (6 bases). This CDR3 is built from 19 residues. From germline, CDR1 is SGHVS and CDR2 FNYEAQ. V dropped 3 bases and J dropped 0 bases, with 20 bases sitting between them. This CDR3 is CASSFGIGGPRATNEKLFF. CDR3 coding DNA: TGTGCCAGCAGCTTTGGGATCGGGGGGCCTAGGGCAACTAATGAAAAACTGTTTTTT.

The rearrangement uses TRBV11-2 and TRBJ2-7; 7 nucleotides line up with TRBD1. Germline trimming cut 5 bases from V and 6 bases from J; bases unmatched to any gene: 16. Germline V gene sequence: CDR1 SGHAT, CDR2 FQNNGV. The CDR3 spans 16 residues. Here the CDR3 reads CASSPAWAGGSIEQYF. Written as DNA, the CDR3 is TGTGCCAGCAGCCCCGCCTGGGCAGGGGGTTCGATCGAGCAGTACTTC.

This clone was recorded once. This chain joins TRBV27 and TRBJ1-2, with TRBD1 as a possible D gene (6 bases). Between the trimmed V and J ends, which lost 3 bases and 2 bases, there was a span of 10 bases. CDR1 and CDR2 from the germline V gene are MNHEY and SMNVEV (reference sequence). This CDR3 spans 14 amino acids. The CDR3 here is CASSLDGGNYGYTF. DNA of the CDR3: TGTGCCAGCAGTTTGGATGGGGGCAACTATGGCTACACCTTC.

V and J are TRBV23-1 and TRBJ1-2, with D possibly being TRBD1 (5 bases). TRBV23-1 is marked as an open reading frame, function uncertain. V dropped 8 bases and J dropped 2 bases, with 12 bases sitting between them. This CDR3 comprises 13 residues. This CDR3 reads CASGRWGNYGYTF. The DNA for the CDR3 is TGCGCCAGCGGGCGATGGGGGAACTATGGCTACACCTTC.

This clone was observed a handful of times. The V gene is TRBV7-8, the J gene TRBJ1-1; the match to TRBD1 covers 9 bases. CDR1 and CDR2 from the germline V gene are SGHVS and FQNEAQ. Germline trimming cut 1 base from V and 1 base from J; bases unmatched to any gene: 4. The CDR3 length is 16 residues. CDR3 coding DNA: TGTGCCAGCAGCTTAGGGACAGGGGTTAGGAACACTGAAGCTTTCTTT. As protein: CASSLGTGVRNTEAFF.

This chain links TRBV19 with TRBJ2-1; 8 positions agree with TRBD2. Germline V gene data show CDR1 as LNHDA and CDR2 as SQIVND (reference sequence). CDR3 length equals 11 residues. V trimming: 6 bases; J trimming: 11 bases; junction bases outside the gene matches: 3. CDR3: CASRAGGQQFF. The CDR3 coding sequence is TGTGCCAGTAGGGCGGGGGGTCAGCAGTTCTTC.

The CDR3 sequence is CASSGDGMNTEAFF. CDR3 in DNA: TGCGCCAGCAGCGGCGACGGTATGAACACTGAAGCTTTCTTT. The chain links TRBV5-1 to TRBJ1-1; D is unclear. Germline values: CDR1 SGHRS, CDR2 YFSETQ. V shed 4 bases and J shed 0 bases, with 10 bases lying between them. The CDR3 totals 14 residues.

V and J are TRBV4-2 and TRBJ1-1; D gene ambiguous. The CDR3 is 15 residues long. Germline CDR1 and CDR2: LGHNA and YNFKEQ. Trimming shortened V by 3 bases and J by 2 bases, and 13 bases separated the two germline ends. The DNA for the CDR3 is TGTGCCAGCAGCCAGGAAGCCAACGGAAACACTGAAGCTTTCTTT. Translation gives CASSQEANGNTEAFF.

This chain joins TRBV6-5 and TRBJ1-3; D is ambiguous. The CDR3 has 14 residues. Trimming left V 6 bases short and J 1 base short, with 10 bases between. Germline V lookup: CDR1 MNHEY, CDR2 SVGAGI. CDR3 nucleotide sequence: TGTGCCAGCAGCCTACTGGGTTCTGGAAACACCATATATTTT. Residues: CASSLLGSGNTIYF.

The genes are TRBV12-5 and TRBJ2-7; 8 bases fit TRBD1. The trim removed 0 bases at V and 2 bases at J, leaving 21 bases unmatched. The CDR3 runs to 21 residues. Germline V gene sequence: CDR1 LGHNT, CDR2 FRNRAP. CDR3 DNA: TGTGCTAGTGGTTTGGTACGCAGGGGGCTAAATATCGGTCCCCCTCCCTACGAGCAGTACTTC. The encoded protein is CASGLVRRGLNIGPPPYEQYF.

The chain uses TRBV19 and TRBJ1-1, with D perhaps TRBD1 (5 bases). The V gene's germline CDR1 is LNHDA and CDR2 SQIVND (reference sequence). CDR3 size: 13 residues. The germline V and J ends were trimmed by 3 bases and 8 bases, with 13 bases remaining between them. The CDR3 reads CASSIRLGGEAFF. The CDR3 region has the DNA TGTGCCAGTAGTATTCGCCTTGGGGGGGAAGCTTTCTTT.

In DNA, the CDR3 is TGTGCCATCAGTGAGGACCTAAAGAATGGCTACACCTTC. Translation: CAISEDLKNGYTF. This chain connects TRBV10-3 to TRBJ1-2; no reliable D call. Trimming cost V 2 bases and J 6 bases, with 10 bases left between them. CDR3 size: 13 residues. CDR1 is ENHRY and CDR2 is SYGVKD in the germline V gene.

The genes are TRBV2 and TRBJ1-1; D may be TRBD1 (5 bases). The CDR3 has 13 amino acids. CDR1 SNHLY and CDR2 FYNNEI come from the germline V gene. Trimming shortened V by 5 bases and J by 10 bases, and 17 bases separated the two germline ends. The CDR3 region is CASSYDKGRRAFF. The CDR3 DNA reads TGTGCCAGCAGTTATGATAAGGGGCGGAGAGCTTTCTTT.

This clone showed up just a few times. The chain's CDR3 is CASRANGGDTQYF. The CDR3 DNA follows: TGTGCCAGTAGGGCTAACGGGGGAGATACGCAGTATTTT. This chain links TRBV19 with TRBJ2-3; D may be TRBD2 (6 bases). V was clipped by 6 bases and J by 5 bases, with 12 bases between them. From germline, CDR1 is LNHDA and CDR2 SQIVND (reference sequence). CDR3 length equals 13 residues.

V usage is TRBV5-1 and J usage is TRBJ1-5; the D is unclear. V dropped 0 bases and J dropped 11 bases, with 15 bases sitting between them. The CDR3 contains 14 residues. Germline assignment: CDR1 SGHRS and CDR2 YFSETQ. This CDR3 is CASSLDGVGGAQHF. CDR3 bases: TGCGCCAGCAGCTTGGACGGAGTTGGTGGGGCCCAGCATTTT. Drawing the rest from reference TRBV5-1 and TRBJ1-5, the complete variable domain is KAGVTQTPRYLIKTRGQQVTLSCSPISGHRSVSWYQQTPGQGLQFLFEYFSETQRNKGNFPGRFSGRQFSNSRSEMNVSTLELGDSALYLCASSLDGVGGAQHFGDGTRLSIL.

The V call is TRBV7-3, the J call TRBJ1-5; 8 nucleotides agree with TRBD1. Per the germline V gene, CDR1 is SGHTA and CDR2 is FQGTGA. The CDR3 contains 16 residues. The V and J ends lost 9 bases and 2 bases, in that order; junction bases with no gene match: 12. The CDR3 loop reads CARPTAQGACNQPQHF. The CDR3 region has the DNA TGTGCCAGACCAACCGCGCAGGGGGCTTGCAATCAGCCCCAGCATTTT.

The chain uses TRBV6-1 and TRBJ2-1; D is ambiguous. CDR3 length: 14 amino acids. Deletions cut 4 bases from V and 9 bases from J, with 16 bases between. Germline CDR1 is MNHNS and CDR2 is SASEGT. In DNA form, the CDR3 reads TGTGCCAGCAGTGTTGGGGATCAGCGTGGTGAGCAGTTCTTC. It translates to CASSVGDQRGEQFF.

The chain couples TRBV4-3 to TRBJ2-7, with 7 bases that match TRBD1. Germline values: CDR1 LGHNA, CDR2 YSLEER. The CDR3 is made up of 14 amino acids. Germline trimming cut 3 bases from V and 3 bases from J; bases unmatched to any gene: 5. CDR3 residues: CASSHATGDYEQYF. CDR3 sequence (DNA): TGCGCCAGCAGCCACGCAACAGGGGACTACGAGCAGTACTTC.

The table lists this clone with a few counts. The chain recombines TRBV2 with TRBJ2-5; 7 bases align to TRBD1. Trimming took 10 bases from V and 2 from J; bases not matched to a gene: 1. Germline V gene lookup returns CDR1 SNHLY and CDR2 FYNNEI. The CDR3 loop spans 11 amino acids. The CDR3 coding sequence is TGTGCCACCAGGGGGCAAGAGACCCAGTACTTC. Its translation: CATRGQETQYF.

The chain links TRBV5-6 to TRBJ2-7, with D perhaps matching TRBD2 (5 bases). The CDR3 loop spans 15 amino acids. Germline V CDR1 and CDR2: SGHDT, YYEEEE. The V and J ends lost 4 bases and 0 bases respectively, with 14 bases between them. CDR3 protein: CASSARDTSSYEQYF. For the CDR3, the DNA is TGTGCCAGCAGCGCCCGGGATACGAGCTCCTACGAGCAGTACTTC. Full variable domain (remainder filled in from reference TRBV5-6 and TRBJ2-7): DAGVTQSPTHLIKTRGQQVTLRCSPKSGHDTVSWYQQALGQGPQFIFQYYEEEERQRGNFPDRFSGHQFPNYSSELNVNALLLGDSALYLCASSARDTSSYEQYFGPGTRLTVT.

The chain joins TRBV4-1 to TRBJ2-5; D might be TRBD2 (6 bases). Per the germline V gene, CDR1 is MGHRA and CDR2 is YSYEKL. V dropped 1 base and J dropped 1 base, with 13 bases sitting between them. This CDR3 is 16 amino acids long. DNA of the CDR3: TGCGCCAGCAGCCAAGGTGGGCTAGCGCGCCAAGAGACCCAGTACTTC. This translates into CASSQGGLARQETQYF.

This rearrangement joins TRBV14 to TRBJ1-4; unclear D gene. CDR1 is SGHDN and CDR2 is FVKESK in the germline V gene. The V end lost 7 bases, the J end lost 5 bases, and 11 bases lay between the germline ends. This CDR3 is 13 amino acids long. The CDR3 loop is CASKGGPNEKLFF. CDR3 nucleotide sequence: TGTGCCAGCAAGGGCGGACCGAATGAAAAACTGTTTTTT.